Listed here are 2 T cell receptor beta chains from one sample, sequenced in a study of response to subunit inactivated influenza vaccine. TCRdb redid the calling of the RT-PCR reads with MiXCR, one entry per CDR3 protein. Seen here are hundreds of thousands of distinct CDR3 sequences, roughly 14% observed once, and the top ten hold 11%. Sequencing used PBMCs from blood, obtained 11 to 12 days after vaccination. These receptors all come from a man aged 45-65 years who received an inactivated influenza vaccine.

J is TRBJ1-4 and V is TRBV28; 10 positions match TRBD1. The CDR3 consists of 16 residues. Trimming took 5 bases from V and 8 from J; bases not matched to a gene: 11. The germline gives CDR1 MDHEN, CDR2 SYDVKM. The CDR3 spells CASSPTPGQGKEKLFF. The CDR3 coding sequence is TGTGCCAGCAGTCCTACCCCGGGACAGGGGAAGGAAAAACTGTTTTTT.

V usage is TRBV2 and J usage is TRBJ2-4; the match to TRBD1 covers 7 bases. The ends lost 6 bases at V and 2 bases at J; junction bases unmatched: 10. The CDR3 is 16 amino acids. Germline CDR1 is SNHLY and CDR2 is FYNNEI. The CDR3, as DNA: TGTGCCAGCAGGACGGGACAGTCACTTTCCAAAAACATTCAGTACTTC. This sequence encodes CASRTGQSLSKNIQYF.